The present T cell receptor beta chain was sequenced within a study of tumor-infiltrating lymphocytes in primary liver carcinoma. Trimming shortened V by 7 bases and J by 5 bases, and 16 bases separated the two germline ends. The CDR3 has 14 amino acids. Germline V gene lookup returns CDR1 KGHDR and CDR2 SFDVKD. A constant-region primer served to make TCR beta cDNA from around 540 ng total RNA. The TCR beta library was amplified through three nested multiplex PCR rounds in a modified ARM-PCR procedure. In the first two PCR rounds, TRBV1-TRBV30 forward primers were paired with a C-beta reverse primer, and each round lasted about 9 cycles. TCRdb processed the multiplex PCR reads anew with MiXCR; each CDR3 protein has one entry. The sample has tens of thousands of distinct CDR3 sequences; roughly 73% are singletons. Co-extraction yielded RNA and DNA from around 20-30 mg of unsorted bulk tissue. This clonotype was recorded at least ten times.

The chain uses TRBV24-1 and TRBJ2-5, with D tentatively TRBD1 or TRBD2 (5 bases each). Specimen: tumor-adjacent normal liver tissue. The source is a man aged 35-49 years with primary liver carcinoma and hepatitis B virus infection. CDR3 amino acids: CATRAAGTEETQYF. CDR3 coding DNA: TGTGCCACCAGGGCCGCAGGGACGGAGGAGACCCAGTACTTC.